One and the same sample provided the 32 T cell receptor beta chains below, sequenced in a study of blood T cell repertoires in COVID-19. The protocol was immunoSEQ multiplex PCR, while the TCRdb copy is restricted to in-frame clones and leaves out a portion. The table has over 85,000 clones, 70% to 90% seen once. Sample: peripheral blood. All receptors derive from a man in his forties or fifties with active or convalescent COVID-19.

V usage is TRBV6-6 and J usage is TRBJ2-2; D gene unclear. This CDR3 region has 12 residues. Germline V gene sequence: CDR1 MNHNY, CDR2 SVGAGI (reference sequence). V gave up 5 bases and J gave up 4 bases, with 5 bases separating them. The CDR3 loop reads CASSEATGELFF. For the CDR3, the DNA is TGTGCCAGCAGTGAGGCCACCGGGGAGCTGTTTTTT.

The rearrangement links TRBV18 to TRBJ1-2, with D possibly being TRBD1 (6 bases). Per germline, CDR1 KGHSH and CDR2 LQKENI. The CDR3 runs 14 residues. Trimming pared 5 bases from V and 8 bases from J, leaving 18 bases between. CDR3 DNA sequence: TGTGCCAGCTCATCGGGGGGCAGGGTGGAAGGCTACACCTTC. Protein product: CASSSGGRVEGYTF.

In its sample, this clone was seen once. This chain links TRBV19 with TRBJ2-1, with unresolved D. The CDR3 totals 15 residues. V gave up 4 bases and J gave up 0 bases, with 10 bases separating them. The germline V gene encodes CDR1 LNHDA and CDR2 SQIVND (reference sequence). As DNA, the CDR3 is TGTGCCAGTAGTACTTCCACCAGCTCCTACAATGAGCAGTTCTTC. It encodes CASSTSTSSYNEQFF.

The genes are TRBV7-9 and TRBJ2-5, with D unresolved. V was clipped by 5 bases and J by 3 bases, with 16 bases between them. Germline V gene lookup returns CDR1 SEHNR and CDR2 FQNEAQ (reference sequence). This CDR3 contains 15 residues. The CDR3 coding sequence is TGTGCCAGCAGCCCCCCCGAGAGTCTGAAAGAGACCCAGTACTTC. It specifies CASSPPESLKETQYF.

This clone was seen a handful of times. The chain has TRBV5-5 and TRBJ1-2; D not certain. Trimming left V 7 bases short and J 0 bases short, with 13 bases between. The CDR3 has 14 amino acids. In germline, CDR1 is SGHKS, CDR2 YYEKEE (reference sequence). In DNA, the CDR3 is TGTGCCAGCCAAGTACAGACCGCTAACTATGGCTACACCTTC. It codes for CASQVQTANYGYTF. The whole variable domain, filled in from reference TRBV5-5 and TRBJ1-2, reads DAGVTQSPTHLIKTRGQQVTLRCSPISGHKSVSWYQQVLGQGPQFIFQYYEKEERGRGNFPDRFSARQFPNYSSELNVNALLLGDSALYLCASQVQTANYGYTFGSGTRLTVV.

V and J are TRBV6-6 and TRBJ1-2; D gene ambiguous. This CDR3 is built from 13 residues. Trimming removed 6 bases at V and 5 bases at J, with 13 bases between. The V gene's germline CDR1 is MNHNY and CDR2 SVGAGI (reference sequence). The CDR3 DNA reads as TGTGCCAGCAGCCCCGAGAGGTTGTATGGCTACACCTTC. This gives the protein CASSPERLYGYTF.

The CDR3: CASSLAWGSGPTNTGELFF. The CDR3 bases are TGTGCCAGCAGCTTAGCTTGGGGGAGCGGGCCAACGAACACCGGGGAGCTGTTTTTT. This chain uses TRBV7-9 with TRBJ2-2, with D tentatively TRBD2 (6 bases). The CDR3 is made up of 19 amino acids. Germline assignment: CDR1 SEHNR and CDR2 FQNEAQ (reference sequence). V lost 0 bases, J lost 0 bases, and 17 bases lay in between.

The chain combines TRBV27 with TRBJ1-1; D ambiguous. Germline lookup yields CDR1 MNHEY and CDR2 SMNVEV (reference sequence). The V end lost 5 bases, the J end lost 1 base, and 8 bases lay between the germline ends. The CDR3 runs to 13 residues. CDR3 DNA: TGTGCCAGCAGTACGACGGGGAACACTGAAGCTTTCTTT. This codes for CASSTTGNTEAFF.

The chain couples TRBV30 to TRBJ2-7; 9 bases are shared with TRBD1. The trim removed 7 bases at V and 6 bases at J, leaving 10 bases unmatched. Germline V CDR1 and CDR2: GTSNPN, SVGIG (reference sequence). This CDR3 comprises 13 residues. This CDR3 reads CASSRQGVGEQYF. CDR3 DNA sequence: TGTGCCTCCTCCCGACAGGGGGTGGGCGAGCAGTACTTC.

The chain links TRBV9 to TRBJ2-2; 9 bases are shared with TRBD1. V shed 3 bases and J 1 base; nucleotides not matched to a gene: 4. The CDR3 is 16 amino acids. Germline assignment: CDR1 SGDLS and CDR2 YYNGEE. The DNA for the CDR3 is TGTGCCAGCAGCGGAACAGGGGGCTGGAACACCGGGGAGCTGTTTTTT. It encodes CASSGTGGWNTGELFF.

V and J are TRBV29-1 and TRBJ2-7; weak D call: TRBD1 (5 bases). CDR3 size: 12 residues. V lost 6 bases to trimming and J lost 2 bases, with 11 bases between them. Germline CDR1 is SQVTM and CDR2 is ANQGSEA. The CDR3 is CSVGPGTYEQYF. The CDR3 region has the DNA TGCAGCGTGGGGCCCGGAACCTACGAGCAGTACTTC.

The genes are TRBV28 and TRBJ1-1; D remains unclear. CDR1 and CDR2 (germline): MDHEN, SYDVKM. The ends were cut back, 6 bases at V and 5 bases at J, with 16 bases in the middle. The CDR3 contains 14 residues. CDR3 amino acids: CASSAPTGSTEAFF. The CDR3 DNA follows: TGTGCCAGCAGCGCCCCCACTGGTAGTACTGAAGCTTTCTTT. The full variable domain, in which reference TRBV28 and TRBJ1-1 provide the parts outside the CDR3, is DVKVTQSSRYLVKRTGEKVFLECVQDMDHENMFWYRQDPGLGLRLIYFSYDVKMKEKGDIPEGYSVSREKKERFSLILESASTNQTSMYLCASSAPTGSTEAFFGQGTRLTVV.

This chain joins TRBV11-2 and TRBJ1-3; no reliable D call. CDR1 SGHAT and CDR2 FQNNGV come from the germline V gene. V dropped 0 bases and J dropped 5 bases, with 2 bases sitting between them. CDR3 length equals 12 residues. The CDR3 here is CASSLDRNTIYF. The DNA for the CDR3 is TGTGCCAGCAGCTTAGATAGAAACACCATATATTTT.

This clone has only a few counts. This CDR3 reads CASSQGSYEQYF. CDR3 nucleotides: TGTGCCAGCAGCCAGGGCAGCTACGAGCAGTACTTC. The chain has TRBV5-6 and TRBJ2-7; D may be TRBD1 (5 bases). Trimming shortened V by 4 bases and J by 3 bases, and 8 bases separated the two germline ends. Germline V lookup: CDR1 SGHDT, CDR2 YYEEEE. The CDR3 runs to 12 residues.

V usage is TRBV11-2 and J usage is TRBJ2-7, with TRBD2 as a possible D gene (5 bases). CDR1 and CDR2 (germline): SGHAT, FQNNGV. This CDR3 region has 16 residues. V was shortened by 5 bases and J by 0 bases, with 17 bases between the two germline ends. CDR3 sequence (DNA): TGTGCCAGCAGCGTGGGCGGGCAGGTCGACTCCTACGAGCAGTACTTC. Encoded protein: CASSVGGQVDSYEQYF.

The chain recombines TRBV6-6 with TRBJ2-7; 10 nucleotides line up with TRBD2. This CDR3 contains 14 residues. V lost 2 bases to trimming and J lost 11 bases; unmatched junction nucleotides: 9. In germline, CDR1 is MNHNY, CDR2 SVGAGI (reference sequence). The DNA of the CDR3 is TGTGCCAGCAGTTACGGGGGAGTAGCGGGGGGAGAGTACTTC. This encodes CASSYGGVAGGEYF.

In this sample, this clone turned up a few times. The gene calls are TRBV7-2 and TRBJ1-1; D remains unclear. Germline loops: CDR1 SGHTA, CDR2 FQGNSA. This CDR3 has 13 amino acids. Trimming left V 4 bases short and J 1 base short, with 7 bases between. The CDR3 DNA reads TGTGCCAGCAGCTCGCAGGAGAACACTGAAGCTTTCTTT. Translating gives CASSSQENTEAFF.

The chain combines TRBV10-3 with TRBJ1-1, with a weak D call TRBD1 (5 bases). Trimming took 3 bases from V and 2 from J, leaving 13 bases between them. CDR1 and CDR2 (germline): ENHRY, SYGVKD. The CDR3 is 15 residues long. The CDR3 here is CAISDKGMGNTEAFF. As DNA, the CDR3 is TGTGCCATCAGTGACAAGGGGATGGGAAACACTGAAGCTTTCTTT.

The gene calls are TRBV4-2 and TRBJ2-3; 12 bases are a match to TRBD2. V lost 1 base and J lost 0; bases outside the gene matches: 5. The CDR3 extends over 18 amino acids. Germline values: CDR1 LGHNA, CDR2 YNFKEQ. The DNA for the CDR3 is TGTGCCAGCAGCCAAGTACTAGCGGGGGGTATAAGCACAGATACGCAGTATTTT. This encodes CASSQVLAGGISTDTQYF.

The rearrangement uses TRBV10-3 and TRBJ1-6; 10 bases map to TRBD1. Per germline, CDR1 ENHRY and CDR2 SYGVKD. Trimming at V came to 4 bases and at J to 7 bases, leaving 1 base not matched to a gene. This CDR3 spans 14 amino acids. The CDR3 loop is CAISADRGNSPLHF. CDR3 in DNA: TGTGCCATCAGTGCGGACAGGGGGAATTCACCCCTCCACTTT.

The CDR3 spells CSVAAATNEKLFF. The CDR3 bases are TGCAGCGTTGCGGCGGCAACTAATGAAAAACTGTTTTTT. V and J are TRBV29-1 and TRBJ1-4; no clear D. The germline V gene has CDR1 SQVTM and CDR2 ANQGSEA. This CDR3 has 13 residues. Trimming took off 4 bases at V and 0 bases at J, with 6 bases between the two ends. Variable domain in full (rest from reference TRBV29-1 and TRBJ1-4): SAVISQKPSRDICQRGTSLTIQCQVDSQVTMMFWYRQQPGQSLTLIATANQGSEATYESGFVIDKFPISRPNLTFSTLTVSNMSPEDSSIYLCSVAAATNEKLFFGSGTQLSVL.

The CDR3 loop is CASSLNTAATNEKLFF. For the CDR3, the DNA is TGTGCCAGCAGCTTAAATACTGCCGCAACTAATGAAAAACTGTTTTTT. The chain has TRBV7-9 and TRBJ1-4, with no clear D. The CDR3 runs 16 residues. V lost 2 bases, J lost 0 bases, and 10 bases lay in between. Germline loops: CDR1 SEHNR, CDR2 FQNEAQ (reference sequence).

The chain joins TRBV5-4 to TRBJ2-2, with 8 bases identical to TRBD1. Unmatched junction bases numbered 6, after V lost 4 bases and J lost 4 bases. The length of the CDR3 is 15 residues. Germline loops: CDR1 SGHNT, CDR2 YYREEE (reference sequence). The CDR3 region has the DNA TGTGCCAGCAGCAACCAAGGACAGGGCACCGGGGAGCTGTTTTTT. Its protein is CASSNQGQGTGELFF.

The sample holds a few counts of this clone. The chain links TRBV25-1 to TRBJ1-2; 8 bases fit TRBD1. V shed 4 bases, J shed 2 bases, and the junction held 6 bases outside the gene matches. The CDR3 covers 15 residues. Germline CDR1 MGHDK, CDR2 SYGVNS. CDR3 amino acids: CASSATQGGNYGYTF. The CDR3 DNA reads TGTGCCAGCAGTGCGACACAGGGGGGGAACTATGGCTACACCTTC.

J is TRBJ1-3 and V is TRBV12-3 or TRBV12-4, with D possibly TRBD1 on 5 matching bases. V was cut by 8 bases and J by 4 bases, with 9 bases left in between. The CDR3 consists of 12 residues. CDR3 loop: CASEGVGNTIYF. As DNA, the CDR3 is TGTGCCAGCGAAGGGGTGGGAAACACCATATATTTT.

The chain's CDR3 is CASSSYGQNYGYTF. DNA of the CDR3: TGTGCCAGCAGCTCGTACGGACAAAACTATGGCTACACCTTC. V gene TRBV5-5 combines with J gene TRBJ1-2; tentatively, D is TRBD1 (5 bases). The CDR3 sequence is 14 residues long. Germline V gene sequence: CDR1 SGHKS, CDR2 YYEKEE (reference sequence). The V end was cut by 3 bases, the J end by 2 bases, with 11 bases between.

The rearrangement uses TRBV27 and TRBJ2-6; possible D gene TRBD2, 5 bases. The germline CDR1 and CDR2 sequences are MNHEY and SMNVEV (reference sequence). CDR3 length equals 18 residues. V dropped 5 bases and J dropped 0 bases, with 17 bases sitting between them. The CDR3 region is CASSLAPGRTSGANVLTF. DNA of the CDR3: TGTGCCAGCAGTCTCGCCCCGGGAAGGACCTCTGGGGCCAACGTCCTGACTTTC.

This clone has just one count. The chain employs TRBV2 and TRBJ2-4; 7 nucleotides line up with TRBD1. This CDR3 has 13 residues. The V gene's germline CDR1 is SNHLY and CDR2 FYNNEI. After removal of 11 bases from V and 4 bases from J, the junction contained 8 bases not matched to a gene. The chain's CDR3 is CAVPGGGKNIQYF. Here the CDR3 DNA reads TGTGCCGTACCAGGGGGTGGTAAAAACATTCAGTACTTC. The variable domain in full, completed from reference TRBV2 and TRBJ2-4, reads EPEVTQTPSHQVTQMGQEVILRCVPISNHLYFYWYRQILGQKVEFLVSFYNNEISEKSEIFDDQFSVERPDGSNFTLKIRSTKLEDSAMYFCAVPGGGKNIQYFGAGTRLSVL.

This clone was picked up a small number of times. This rearrangement joins TRBV2 to TRBJ1-2; 7 nucleotides align to TRBD1. With 6 bases clipped from V and 8 bases from J, the junction kept 6 bases outside the gene matches. CDR1 SNHLY and CDR2 FYNNEI come from the germline V gene. The CDR3 is 12 residues long. For the CDR3, the DNA is TGTGCCAGCAGGACGACAGGGCTGGGCTACACCTTC. Residues: CASRTTGLGYTF.

The rearrangement uses TRBV7-9 and TRBJ2-2; D may be TRBD1 (6 bases). V dropped 5 bases and J dropped 1 base, with 11 bases sitting between them. Germline V gene data show CDR1 as SEHNR and CDR2 as FQNEAQ (reference sequence). The CDR3 is 15 amino acids. The CDR3 spells CASSPQGGNTGELFF. DNA for the CDR3: TGTGCCAGCAGCCCACAGGGTGGGAACACCGGGGAGCTGTTTTTT.

The rearrangement joins TRBV7-9 to TRBJ2-7; TRBD1 matches at 9 bases. Germline V gives CDR1 SEHNR, CDR2 FQNEAQ (reference sequence). V was clipped by 5 bases and J by 3 bases; unmatched bases: 8. This CDR3 has 15 residues. The CDR3 sequence: CASSHEQGALYEQYF. The CDR3 DNA reads TGTGCCAGCAGCCACGAACAGGGGGCCCTCTACGAGCAGTACTTC.

The V gene is TRBV6-6, the J gene TRBJ1-6; the D is unclear. Trimming stripped 2 bases from V and 7 bases from J, with 15 bases between. The CDR3 has 16 residues. CDR1 is MNHNY and CDR2 is SVGAGI in the germline V gene (reference sequence). CDR3 DNA sequence: TGTGCCAGCAGTTACCCCGGGGAGGAGTTAAATTCACCCCTCCACTTT. It encodes CASSYPGEELNSPLHF.